Listed below are T cell receptor beta chains from one sample, sequenced in a study of OX40 agonist ivuxolimab in advanced cancers. Sequenced by immunoSEQ multiplex PCR; TCRdb stores in-frame clones only, minus some. The repertoire consists of approximately 74,000 clones, with almost 90% occurring once and the leading ten covering 10% to 13%. The specimen comprised CD4+ or CD8+ T cells sorted from blood, sampled in a trial of the OX40 agonist ivuxolimab. The receptor set was obtained from an adult with an advanced solid tumor such as melanoma, head and neck, liver or kidney cancer. CDR3s include the opening cysteine and the closing phenylalanine or tryptophan. Each record gives: J gene, D gene, clone size, V gene, CDR3 DNA, CDR3 protein. D genes are given only for firm matches. Clone size appears in some rows only: once, few, many, or a class for an expanded clone.

>TRBJ2-5|TRBD2|NA|TRBV2
TGTGCCAGCAGTGAACTAGCGGGATTGGAGACCCAGTACTTC
CASSELAGLETQYF
>TRBJ2-2|NA|NA|TRBV28
TGTGCCAGCAACGAGGCGGTGGGGCCCGGGGAGCTGTTTTTT
CASNEAVGPGELFF
>TRBJ2-7|NA|NA|TRBV28
TGTGCCAGCAGGACAAGATACGAGCAGTACTTC
CASRTRYEQYF
>TRBJ2-5|NA|NA|TRBV7-8
TGTGCCAGCAGCTTCCACCGAGGAACCCAGTACTTC
CASSFHRGTQYF
>TRBJ2-1|NA|once|TRBV2
TGTGCCAGCAGTGCTTATGGACAGCAGTTCTTC
CASSAYGQQFF
>TRBJ2-7|NA|once|TRBV27
TGTGCCAGCAGTTCCATCAGGGGCGAGCAGTACTTC
CASSSIRGEQYF
>TRBJ2-3|TRBD1|NA|TRBV11-2
TGTGCCAGCAGCCCTGGACAGGGGGCGCCTAGCACAGATACGCAGTATTTT
CASSPGQGAPSTDTQYF
>TRBJ2-1|NA|NA|TRBV19
TGTGCCAGTAGCGGGGACTCCTACAATGAGCAGTTCTTC
CASSGDSYNEQFF
>TRBJ1-3|NA|few|TRBV18
TGTGCCAGCTCACCATTTGGGGACAATGGAAACACCATATATTTT
CASSPFGDNGNTIYF
>TRBJ2-2|NA|NA|TRBV12-2
TGTGCAAGTCGCCCAGGACGGGTGGGGTGTCGCGGGGAGAACACCGGGGAGCTGTTTTTT
CASRPGRVGCRGENTGELFF
>TRBJ2-7|TRBD1|NA|TRBV5-1
TGCGCCAGCAGCTTGGGGGACAGGGTCGACGAGCAGTACTTC
CASSLGDRVDEQYF
>TRBJ1-3|NA|few|TRBV5-4
TGTGCCAGCAGCTTGGGGCAGGGAAACACCATATATTTT
CASSLGQGNTIYF
>TRBJ2-7|NA|NA|TRBV18
TGTGCCAGCTCACCACCGGGGCAGGGGGGCTACGAGCAGTACTTC
CASSPPGQGGYEQYF
>TRBJ1-5|NA|few|TRBV6-5
TGTGCCAGCAGGAAAGGTGGTCAGCAGCATTTT
CASRKGGQQHF
>TRBJ2-6|NA|NA|TRBV19
TGTGCCAGTAGGAAGATACTCCAAAGCTCTGGGGCCAACGTCCTGACTTTC
CASRKILQSSGANVLTF
>TRBJ1-5|NA|NA|TRBV19
TGTGCCAGTAGCGGACAGTACAATCAGCCCCAGCATTTT
CASSGQYNQPQHF
>TRBJ2-5|TRBD2|NA|TRBV28
TGTGCCAGCAGTTTCCCTACTGTGGAGACTAGCGGGAGGGTGCAGACCCAGTACTTC
CASSFPTVETSGRVQTQYF
>TRBJ2-3|TRBD1|NA|TRBV5-5
TGTGCCAGCACCTGGGACAGGGGATTCACAGATACGCAGTATTTT
CASTWDRGFTDTQYF
>TRBJ2-7|TRBD1|NA|TRBV7-9
TGTGCCAGCAGCTTAGCGGGGACAGGGACCTACTACGAGCAGTACTTC
CASSLAGTGTYYEQYF
>TRBJ2-1|NA|NA|TRBV5-1
TGCGCCAGCAGCTTCGGGGGTCGCTCCTACAATGAGCAGTTCTTC
CASSFGGRSYNEQFF
>TRBJ2-5|TRBD1|NA|TRBV7-8
TGTGCCAGCAGCCCGGGACAGGGTTGGTATGAGACCCAGTACTTC
CASSPGQGWYETQYF
>TRBJ1-4|NA|NA|TRBV25-1
TGTGCCAGCAGTGAATCAGGGCGAGGGGAAAAACTGTTTTTT
CASSESGRGEKLFF
>TRBJ1-6|NA|NA|TRBV2
TGTGCCAGTACGGTCTTCCCCGGGACACAACATTATAATTCACCCCTCCACTTT
CASTVFPGTQHYNSPLHF
>TRBJ1-1|NA|NA|TRBV29-1
TGCAGCGTTATGGGGGATCGGATGAACACTGAAGCTTTCTTT
CSVMGDRMNTEAFF
>TRBJ2-1|NA|NA|TRBV28
TGTGCCAGCAGGCCGAGTAGCGGTGAGCAGTTCTTC
CASRPSSGEQFF
>TRBJ2-7|TRBD2|NA|TRBV27
TGTGCCAGCAGTCGAACTAGCGGGTCTTTGTACGAGCAGTACTTC
CASSRTSGSLYEQYF
>TRBJ2-7|TRBD1|NA|TRBV11-3
TGTGCCAGCAGCCCCGGACCGGAAGGACAGGGTTACCTCTACGAGCAGTACTTC
CASSPGPEGQGYLYEQYF
>TRBJ2-1|NA|NA|TRBV27
TGTGCCAGCAGTACAAGGACCTACACAACCGACAATGAGCAGTTCTTC
CASSTRTYTTDNEQFF
>TRBJ2-1|NA|NA|TRBV5-1
TGCGCCAGCAGCAAGGACGGAGGGGTGTATGAGCAGTTCTTC
CASSKDGGVYEQFF
>TRBJ2-5|TRBD1|NA|TRBV28
TGTGCCAGCAGTTCCGGCAGGGGGCAGGAGCAGTACTTC
CASSSGRGQEQYF
>TRBJ2-1|TRBD2|NA|TRBV2
TGTGCCAGCACGAAAGAGGGCGGGAGGGCCTTCAATGAGCAGTTCTTC
CASTKEGGRAFNEQFF
>TRBJ1-3|NA|NA|TRBV7-8
TGTGCCAGCAGCTTAGGGTTGGGGGGCTCAGGAAACACCATATATTTT
CASSLGLGGSGNTIYF
>TRBJ2-7|NA|NA|TRBV18
TGTGCCAGCTCACGCAAGACGGGAAGCTCCTACGAGCAGTACTTC
CASSRKTGSSYEQYF
>TRBJ1-4|NA|once|TRBV7-2
TGTGCCAGCAGCTTATTTGCAAGTCAGGGGCTGTTTTTT
CASSLFASQGLFF
>TRBJ2-2|NA|NA|TRBV4-3
TGCGCCAGCAGCCAAGATTGGAGGGGGGGTGGATTTGCGAACACCGGGGAGCTGTTTTTT
CASSQDWRGGGFANTGELFF
>TRBJ2-1|TRBD2|NA|TRBV18
TGTGCCAGCCGTTGGACTAGCGGGATGTATGAGCAGTTCTTC
CASRWTSGMYEQFF
>TRBJ1-2|NA|NA|TRBV28
TGTGCCAGCAGTTTGTCGAGGGACTATGGCTACACCTTC
CASSLSRDYGYTF